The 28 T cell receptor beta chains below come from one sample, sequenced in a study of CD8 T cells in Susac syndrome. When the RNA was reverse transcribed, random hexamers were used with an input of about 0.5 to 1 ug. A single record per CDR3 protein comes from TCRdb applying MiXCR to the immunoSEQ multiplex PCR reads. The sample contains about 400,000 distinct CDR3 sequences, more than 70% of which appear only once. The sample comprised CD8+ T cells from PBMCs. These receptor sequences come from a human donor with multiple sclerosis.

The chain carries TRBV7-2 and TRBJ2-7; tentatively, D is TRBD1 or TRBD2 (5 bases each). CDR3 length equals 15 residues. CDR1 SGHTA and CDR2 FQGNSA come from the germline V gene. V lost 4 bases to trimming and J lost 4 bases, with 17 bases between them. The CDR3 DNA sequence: TGTGCCAGCAGCTGGACTCCGGGGCCCGAGTACGAGCAGTACTTC. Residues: CASSWTPGPEYEQYF.

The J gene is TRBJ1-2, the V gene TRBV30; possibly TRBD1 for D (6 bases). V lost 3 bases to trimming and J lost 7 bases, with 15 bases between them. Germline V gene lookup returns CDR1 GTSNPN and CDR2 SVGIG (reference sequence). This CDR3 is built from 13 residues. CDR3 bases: TGTGCCTGGAGCGCCGGGGGGGGGCTTGGCTACACCTTC. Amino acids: CAWSAGGGLGYTF.

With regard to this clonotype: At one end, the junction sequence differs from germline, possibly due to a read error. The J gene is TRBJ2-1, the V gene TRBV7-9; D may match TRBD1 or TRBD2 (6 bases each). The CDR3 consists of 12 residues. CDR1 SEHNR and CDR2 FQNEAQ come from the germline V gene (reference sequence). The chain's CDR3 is CTSRGLYNEQFF. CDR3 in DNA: TGTACCAGCAGGGGACTTTACAATGAGCAGTTCTTC.

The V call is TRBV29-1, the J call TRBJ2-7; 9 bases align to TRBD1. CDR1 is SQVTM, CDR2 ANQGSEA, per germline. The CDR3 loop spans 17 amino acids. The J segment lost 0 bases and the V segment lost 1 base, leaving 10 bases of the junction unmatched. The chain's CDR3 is CSVEGYSRTGDSYEQYF. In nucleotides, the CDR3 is TGCAGCGTTGAAGGCTATTCGAGGACAGGGGACTCCTACGAGCAGTACTTC.

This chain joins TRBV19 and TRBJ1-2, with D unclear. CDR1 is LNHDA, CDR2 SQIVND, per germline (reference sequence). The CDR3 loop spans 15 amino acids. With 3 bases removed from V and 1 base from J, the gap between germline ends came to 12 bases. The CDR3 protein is CASSMDGSLNYGYTF. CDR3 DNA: TGTGCCAGTAGTATGGACGGATCCCTTAACTATGGCTACACCTTC.

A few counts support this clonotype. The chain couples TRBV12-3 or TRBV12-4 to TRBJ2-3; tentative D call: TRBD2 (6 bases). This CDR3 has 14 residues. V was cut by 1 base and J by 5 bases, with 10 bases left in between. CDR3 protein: CASSLGGRGDTQYF. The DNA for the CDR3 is TGTGCCAGCAGTTTAGGCGGGCGGGGAGATACGCAGTATTTT.

Here the CDR3 DNA reads TGTGCCAGCAGTAATAAACAGGGTTATAGCAATCAGCCCCAGCATTTT. Its translation: CASSNKQGYSNQPQHF. V and J are TRBV6-1 and TRBJ1-5; TRBD1 might be the D (6 bases). Per germline, CDR1 MNHNS and CDR2 SASEGT. The V gene lost 5 bases and the J gene lost 0 bases, with 14 bases spanning the gap. The CDR3 has 16 residues.

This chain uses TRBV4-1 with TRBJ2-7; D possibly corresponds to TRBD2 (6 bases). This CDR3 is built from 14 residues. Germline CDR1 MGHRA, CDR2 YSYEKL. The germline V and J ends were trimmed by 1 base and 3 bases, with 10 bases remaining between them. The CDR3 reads CASSQVVTSYEQYF. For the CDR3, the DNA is TGCGCCAGCAGCCAAGTAGTGACTAGCTACGAGCAGTACTTC.

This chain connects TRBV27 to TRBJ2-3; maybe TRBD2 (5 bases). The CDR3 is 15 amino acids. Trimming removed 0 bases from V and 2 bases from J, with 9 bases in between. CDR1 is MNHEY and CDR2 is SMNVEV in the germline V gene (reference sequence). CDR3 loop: CASSLSGSPTDTQYF. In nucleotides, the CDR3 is TGTGCCAGCAGTTTATCGGGGAGTCCCACAGATACGCAGTATTTT.

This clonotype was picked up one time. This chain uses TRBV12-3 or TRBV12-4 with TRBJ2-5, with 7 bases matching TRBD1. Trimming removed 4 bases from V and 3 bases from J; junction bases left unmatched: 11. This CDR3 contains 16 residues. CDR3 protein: CASSCARGRREETQYF. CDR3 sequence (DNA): TGTGCCAGCAGTTGTGCTAGGGGGCGCCGGGAAGAGACCCAGTACTTC.

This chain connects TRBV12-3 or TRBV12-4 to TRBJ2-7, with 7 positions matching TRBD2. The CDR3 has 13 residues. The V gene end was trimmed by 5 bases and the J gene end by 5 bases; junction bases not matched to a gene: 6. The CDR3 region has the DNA TGTGCCAGCAGTCCCGGGACTATCGACGAGCAGTACTTC. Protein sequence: CASSPGTIDEQYF.

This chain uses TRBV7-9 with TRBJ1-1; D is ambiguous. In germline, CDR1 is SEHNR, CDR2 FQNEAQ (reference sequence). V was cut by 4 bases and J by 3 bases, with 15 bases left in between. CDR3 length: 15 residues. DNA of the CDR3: TGTGCCAGCAGCTCCACCCCTCTCGTATACACTGAAGCTTTCTTT. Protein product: CASSSTPLVYTEAFF.

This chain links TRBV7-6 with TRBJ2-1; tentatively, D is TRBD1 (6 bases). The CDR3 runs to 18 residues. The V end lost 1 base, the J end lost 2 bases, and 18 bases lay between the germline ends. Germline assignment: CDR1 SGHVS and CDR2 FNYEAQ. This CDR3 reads CASSLETATGPTYNEQFF. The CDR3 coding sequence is TGTGCCAGCAGCTTAGAGACAGCTACAGGGCCGACCTACAATGAGCAGTTCTTC.

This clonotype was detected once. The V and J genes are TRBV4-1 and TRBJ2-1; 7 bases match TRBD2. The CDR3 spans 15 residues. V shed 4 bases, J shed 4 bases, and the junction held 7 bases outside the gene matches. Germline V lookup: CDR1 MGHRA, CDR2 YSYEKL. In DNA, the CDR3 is TGCGCCAGCAGCCCAACTAGCGAAGAGTACAATGAGCAGTTCTTC. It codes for CASSPTSEEYNEQFF.

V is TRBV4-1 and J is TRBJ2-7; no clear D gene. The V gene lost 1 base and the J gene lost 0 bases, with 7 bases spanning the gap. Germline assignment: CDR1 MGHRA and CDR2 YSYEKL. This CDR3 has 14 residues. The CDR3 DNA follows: TGCGCCAGCAGCCAAGTAGTAGACTCCTACGAGCAGTACTTC. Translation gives CASSQVVDSYEQYF.

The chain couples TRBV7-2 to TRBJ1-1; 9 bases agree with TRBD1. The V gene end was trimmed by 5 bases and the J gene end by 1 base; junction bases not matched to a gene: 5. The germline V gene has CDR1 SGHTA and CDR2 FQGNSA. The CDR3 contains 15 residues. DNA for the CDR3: TGTGCCAGCAGCACCCGGGACAGGGCGAACACTGAAGCTTTCTTT. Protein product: CASSTRDRANTEAFF. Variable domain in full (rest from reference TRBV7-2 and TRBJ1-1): GAGVSQSPSNKVTEKGKDVELRCDPISGHTALYWYRQSLGQGLEFLIYFQGNSAPDKSGLPSDRFSAERTGGSVSTLTIQRTQQEDSAVYLCASSTRDRANTEAFFGQGTRLTVV.

The chain's CDR3 is CASSYSGLRGGRSETQYF. CDR3 sequence (DNA): TGTGCCAGCAGTTACTCGGGTCTACGTGGGGGGCGATCAGAGACCCAGTACTTC. The V call is TRBV6-5, the J call TRBJ2-5; perhaps D is TRBD1 or TRBD2 (6 bases each). The CDR3 length is 18 residues. Trimming removed 0 bases at V and 4 bases at J, with 21 bases between. CDR1 MNHEY and CDR2 SVGAGI come from the germline V gene.

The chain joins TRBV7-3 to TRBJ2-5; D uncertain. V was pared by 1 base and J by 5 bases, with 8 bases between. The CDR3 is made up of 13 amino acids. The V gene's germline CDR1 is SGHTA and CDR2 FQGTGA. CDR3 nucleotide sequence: TGTGCCAGCAGCTTAATGGCAAAGGAGACCCAGTACTTC. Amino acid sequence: CASSLMAKETQYF.

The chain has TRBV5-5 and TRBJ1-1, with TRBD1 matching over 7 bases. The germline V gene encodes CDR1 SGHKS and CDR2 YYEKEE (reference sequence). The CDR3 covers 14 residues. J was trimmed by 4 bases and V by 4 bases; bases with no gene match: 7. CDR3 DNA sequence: TGTGCCAGCAGCGCTTTACAGGGGAGCACTGAAGCTTTCTTT. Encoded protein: CASSALQGSTEAFF.

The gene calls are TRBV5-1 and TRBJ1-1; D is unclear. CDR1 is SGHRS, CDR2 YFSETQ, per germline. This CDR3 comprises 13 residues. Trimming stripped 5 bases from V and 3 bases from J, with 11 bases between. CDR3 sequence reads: CASRIEADTEAFF. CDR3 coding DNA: TGCGCCAGCAGAATAGAGGCGGACACTGAAGCTTTCTTT. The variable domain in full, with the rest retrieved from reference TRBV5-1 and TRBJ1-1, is KAGVTQTPRYLIKTRGQQVTLSCSPISGHRSVSWYQQTPGQGLQFLFEYFSETQRNKGNFPGRFSGRQFSNSRSEMNVSTLELGDSALYLCASRIEADTEAFFGQGTRLTVV.

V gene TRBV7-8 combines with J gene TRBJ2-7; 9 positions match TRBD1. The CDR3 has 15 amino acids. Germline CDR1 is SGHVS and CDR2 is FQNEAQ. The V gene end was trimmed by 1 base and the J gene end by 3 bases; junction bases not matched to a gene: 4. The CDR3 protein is CASSLVMDRGYEQYF. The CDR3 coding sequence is TGTGCCAGCAGCTTAGTCATGGACAGGGGCTACGAGCAGTACTTC.

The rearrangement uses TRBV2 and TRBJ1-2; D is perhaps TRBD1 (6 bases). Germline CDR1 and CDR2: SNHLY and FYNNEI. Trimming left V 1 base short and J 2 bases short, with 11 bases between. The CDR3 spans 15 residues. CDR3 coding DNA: TGTGCCAGCAGTGAAGAGTGGGGGGCGAACTATGGCTACACCTTC. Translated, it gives CASSEEWGANYGYTF.

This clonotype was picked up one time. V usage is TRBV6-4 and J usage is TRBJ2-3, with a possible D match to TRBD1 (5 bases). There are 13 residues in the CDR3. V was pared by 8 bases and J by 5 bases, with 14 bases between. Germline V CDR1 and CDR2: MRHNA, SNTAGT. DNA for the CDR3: TGTGCCAGCCAAGGGGCAGATGGAGATACGCAGTATTTT. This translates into CASQGADGDTQYF.

CDR3 protein: CAWSAKPGQSLRYDGYTF. CDR3 in DNA: TGTGCCTGGAGCGCGAAACCAGGACAGTCACTGAGGTACGATGGCTACACCTTC. The genes are TRBV30 and TRBJ1-2; D is perhaps TRBD1 (6 bases). CDR3 length: 18 residues. Between the trimmed V and J ends, which lost 3 bases and 6 bases, there was a span of 29 bases. Germline CDR1 reads GTSNPN; CDR2 reads SVGIG (reference sequence). Using reference TRBV30 and TRBJ1-2 for the parts outside the CDR3, the full variable domain is SQTIHQWPATLVQPVGSPLSLECTVEGTSNPNLYWYRQAAGRGLQLLFYSVGIGQISSEVPQNLSASRPQDRQFILSSKKLLLSDSGFYLCAWSAKPGQSLRYDGYTFGSGTRLTVV.

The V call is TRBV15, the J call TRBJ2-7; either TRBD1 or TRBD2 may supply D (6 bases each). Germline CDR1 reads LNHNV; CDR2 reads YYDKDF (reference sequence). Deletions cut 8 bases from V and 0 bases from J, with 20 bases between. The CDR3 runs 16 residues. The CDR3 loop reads CATSNGGPSFSYEQYF. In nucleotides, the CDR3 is TGTGCCACCTCCAACGGGGGCCCCTCTTTCTCCTACGAGCAGTACTTC.

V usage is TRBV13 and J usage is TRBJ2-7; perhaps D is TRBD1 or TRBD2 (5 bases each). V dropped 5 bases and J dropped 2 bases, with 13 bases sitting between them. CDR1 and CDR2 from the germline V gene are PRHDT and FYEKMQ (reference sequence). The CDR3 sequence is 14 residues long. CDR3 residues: CASSVGASTYEQYF. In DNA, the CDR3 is TGTGCCAGCAGCGTCGGGGCTTCCACCTACGAGCAGTACTTC.

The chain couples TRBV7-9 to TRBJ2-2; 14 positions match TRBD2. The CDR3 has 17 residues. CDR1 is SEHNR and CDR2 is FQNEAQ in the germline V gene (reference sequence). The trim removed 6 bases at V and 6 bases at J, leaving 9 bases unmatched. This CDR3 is CASRRLAGGPGPGELFF. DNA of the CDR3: TGTGCCAGCAGAAGACTAGCGGGAGGGCCCGGTCCCGGGGAGCTGTTTTTT. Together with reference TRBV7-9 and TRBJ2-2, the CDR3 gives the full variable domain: DTGVSQNPRHKITKRGQNVTFRCDPISEHNRLYWYRQTLGQGPEFLTYFQNEAQLEKSRLLSDRFSAERPKGSFSTLEIQRTEQGDSAMYLCASRRLAGGPGPGELFFGEGSRLTVL.

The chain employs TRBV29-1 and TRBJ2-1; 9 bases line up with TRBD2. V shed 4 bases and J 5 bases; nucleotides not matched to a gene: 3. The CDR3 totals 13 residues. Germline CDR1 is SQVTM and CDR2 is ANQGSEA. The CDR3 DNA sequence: TGCAGCGTTGTGGGACTAGCAGACAATGAGCAGTTCTTC. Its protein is CSVVGLADNEQFF.